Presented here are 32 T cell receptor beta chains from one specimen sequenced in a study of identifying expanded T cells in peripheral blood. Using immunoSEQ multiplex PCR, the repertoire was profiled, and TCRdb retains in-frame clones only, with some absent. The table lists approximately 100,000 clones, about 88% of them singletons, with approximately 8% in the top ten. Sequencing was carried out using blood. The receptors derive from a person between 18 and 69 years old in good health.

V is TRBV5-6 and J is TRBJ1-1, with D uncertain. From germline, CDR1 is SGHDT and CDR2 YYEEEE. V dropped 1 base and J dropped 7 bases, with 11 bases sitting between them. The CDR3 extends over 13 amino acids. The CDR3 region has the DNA TGTGCCAGCAGCTTGACGGGGTCTGTTGAAGCTTTCTTT. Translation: CASSLTGSVEAFF.

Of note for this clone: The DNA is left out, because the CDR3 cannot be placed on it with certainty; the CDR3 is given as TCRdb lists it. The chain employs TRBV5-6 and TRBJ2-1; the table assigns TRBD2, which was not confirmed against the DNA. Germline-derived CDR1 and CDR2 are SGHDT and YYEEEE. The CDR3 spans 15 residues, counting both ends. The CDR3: CASSPEVGGGAQLFF.

The CDR3: CASSKGRYREQYF. The CDR3 nucleotides are TGTGCCAGCAGTAAGGGCCGGTATCGCGAGCAGTACTTC. The chain is built from TRBV27 and TRBJ2-7; D is undetermined. The V end was cut by 5 bases, the J end by 6 bases, with 14 bases between. Germline V gene lookup returns CDR1 MNHEY and CDR2 SMNVEV (reference sequence). The CDR3 spans 13 residues.

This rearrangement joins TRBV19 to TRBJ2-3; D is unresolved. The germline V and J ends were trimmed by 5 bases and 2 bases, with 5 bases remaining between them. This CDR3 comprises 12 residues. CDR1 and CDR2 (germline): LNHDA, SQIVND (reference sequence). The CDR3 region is CASSAYTDTQYF. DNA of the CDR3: TGTGCCAGTAGTGCTTACACAGATACGCAGTATTTT.

Here the CDR3 reads CASSFRDSSPYEQYF. The CDR3 nucleotides are TGTGCCAGCAGCTTTCGTGACAGTTCCCCCTACGAGCAGTACTTC. This sequence joins TRBV12-1 and TRBJ2-7; TRBD1 reflects the table's D call only, with no check against the DNA. TRBV12-1 is designated a pseudogene. The CDR3 is 15 residues long.

The chain's CDR3 is CASSLEVRDSPLHF. The DNA of the CDR3 is TGTGCCAGCAGCTTAGAGGTTAGGGACTCACCCCTCCACTTT. The gene calls are TRBV11-2 and TRBJ1-6, with D maybe TRBD1 (5 bases). Trimming removed 0 bases at V and 10 bases at J, with 10 bases between. The CDR3 consists of 14 residues. Germline CDR1 SGHAT, CDR2 FQNNGV.

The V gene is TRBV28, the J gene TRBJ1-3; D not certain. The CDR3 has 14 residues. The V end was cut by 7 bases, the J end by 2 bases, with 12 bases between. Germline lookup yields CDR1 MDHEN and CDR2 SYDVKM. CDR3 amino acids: CASTLGAAGNTIYF. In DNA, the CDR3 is TGTGCCAGCACTCTGGGCGCAGCTGGAAACACCATATATTTT.

CDR3 amino acids: CAWSPVRISTDTQYF. The CDR3 DNA sequence: TGTGCCTGGAGCCCAGTTCGGATTAGCACAGATACGCAGTATTTT. The rearrangement uses TRBV30 and TRBJ2-3; no clear D. V was trimmed by 3 bases and J by 0 bases, leaving 13 bases between them. The CDR3 length is 15 residues. CDR1 is GTSNPN, CDR2 SVGIG, per germline (reference sequence).

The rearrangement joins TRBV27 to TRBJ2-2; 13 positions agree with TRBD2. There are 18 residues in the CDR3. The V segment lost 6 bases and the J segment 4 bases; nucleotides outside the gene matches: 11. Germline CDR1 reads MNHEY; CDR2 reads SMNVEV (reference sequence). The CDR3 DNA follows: TGTGCCAGCAGCCCCGGACTAGCGGGAGCGGTTGGCACCGGGGAGCTGTTTTTT. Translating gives CASSPGLAGAVGTGELFF.

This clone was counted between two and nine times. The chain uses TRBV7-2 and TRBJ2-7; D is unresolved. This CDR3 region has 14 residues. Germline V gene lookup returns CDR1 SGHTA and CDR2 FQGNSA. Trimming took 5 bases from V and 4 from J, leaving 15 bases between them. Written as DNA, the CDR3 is TGTGCCAGCAGCCCCGGCTTCCCCGCGTACGAGCAGTACTTC. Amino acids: CASSPGFPAYEQYF.

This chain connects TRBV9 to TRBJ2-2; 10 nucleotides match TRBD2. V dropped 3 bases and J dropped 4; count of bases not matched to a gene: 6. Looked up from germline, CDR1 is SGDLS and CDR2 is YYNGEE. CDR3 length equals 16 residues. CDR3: CASSAPAGGGTGELFF. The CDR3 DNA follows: TGTGCCAGCAGCGCGCCAGCGGGAGGGGGCACCGGGGAGCTGTTTTTT.

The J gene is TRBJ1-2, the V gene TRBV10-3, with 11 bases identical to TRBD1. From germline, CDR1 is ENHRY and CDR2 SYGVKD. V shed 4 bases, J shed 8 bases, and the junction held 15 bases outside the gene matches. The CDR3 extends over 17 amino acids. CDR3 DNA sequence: TGTGCCATCAGTGGGGGGACAGGGGGAACCATGGATGGAGGCTACACCTTC. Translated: CAISGGTGGTMDGGYTF.

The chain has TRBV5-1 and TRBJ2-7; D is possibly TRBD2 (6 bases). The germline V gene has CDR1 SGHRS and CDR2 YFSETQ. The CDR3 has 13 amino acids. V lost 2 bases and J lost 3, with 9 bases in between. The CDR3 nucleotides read TGCGCCAGCAGCTTCGGGGACTTCTACGAGCAGTACTTC. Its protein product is CASSFGDFYEQYF.

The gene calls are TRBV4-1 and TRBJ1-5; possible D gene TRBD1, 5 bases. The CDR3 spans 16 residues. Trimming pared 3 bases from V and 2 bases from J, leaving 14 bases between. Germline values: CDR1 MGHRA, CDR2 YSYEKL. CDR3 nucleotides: TGCGCCAGCAGCCAGCTGGGGGGAGTGGGCAATCAGCCCCAGCATTTT. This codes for CASSQLGGVGNQPQHF.

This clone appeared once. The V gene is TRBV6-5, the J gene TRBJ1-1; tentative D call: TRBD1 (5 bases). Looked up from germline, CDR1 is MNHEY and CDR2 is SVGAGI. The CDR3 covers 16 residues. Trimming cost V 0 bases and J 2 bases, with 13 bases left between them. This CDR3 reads CASSYSILTANTEAFF. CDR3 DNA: TGTGCCAGCAGTTACTCGATACTGACAGCTAACACTGAAGCTTTCTTT.

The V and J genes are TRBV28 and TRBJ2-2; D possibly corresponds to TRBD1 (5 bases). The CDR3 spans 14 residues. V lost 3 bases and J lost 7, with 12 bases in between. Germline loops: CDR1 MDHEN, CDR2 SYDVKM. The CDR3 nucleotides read TGTGCCAGCAGTTTCCTCAGGGAAAACGGGGAGCTGTTTTTT. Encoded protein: CASSFLRENGELFF.

The CDR3 sequence is CASSIQGVDGYTF. The CDR3 DNA is TGTGCCAGCAGCATCCAAGGGGTAGATGGCTACACCTTC. The J gene is TRBJ1-2, the V gene TRBV7-2, with D possibly TRBD1 on 5 matching bases. Trimming pared 5 bases from V and 6 bases from J, leaving 13 bases between. Germline-derived CDR1 and CDR2 are SGHTA and FQGNSA. This CDR3 contains 13 residues.

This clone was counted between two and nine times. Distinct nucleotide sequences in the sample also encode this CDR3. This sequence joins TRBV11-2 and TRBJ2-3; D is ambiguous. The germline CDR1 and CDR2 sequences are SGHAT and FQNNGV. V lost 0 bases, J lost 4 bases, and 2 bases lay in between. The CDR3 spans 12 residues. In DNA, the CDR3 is TGTGCCAGCAGCTTAGAAGCAGATACGCAGTATTTT. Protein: CASSLEADTQYF.

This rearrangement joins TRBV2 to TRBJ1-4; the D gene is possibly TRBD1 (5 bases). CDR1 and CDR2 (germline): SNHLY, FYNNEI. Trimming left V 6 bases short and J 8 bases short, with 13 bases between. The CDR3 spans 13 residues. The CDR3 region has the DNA TGTGCCAGCAGGTCGTTGGGGGACGAAAAACTGTTTTTT. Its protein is CASRSLGDEKLFF.

CDR3 sequence (DNA): TGTGCCAGCACCCCAGGGGGGGGTCCATGGTCCTACGAGCAGTACTTC. Its translation: CASTPGGGPWSYEQYF. The J gene is TRBJ2-7, the V gene TRBV28; D is tentatively TRBD1 or TRBD2 (7 bases each). The CDR3 sequence is 16 residues long. Trimming shortened V by 7 bases and J by 1 base, and 20 bases separated the two germline ends. Germline V gene lookup returns CDR1 MDHEN and CDR2 SYDVKM.

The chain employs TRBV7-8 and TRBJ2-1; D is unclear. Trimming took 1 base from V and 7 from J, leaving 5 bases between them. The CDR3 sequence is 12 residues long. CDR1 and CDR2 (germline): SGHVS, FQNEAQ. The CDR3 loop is CASSLGLNEQFF. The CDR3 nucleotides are TGTGCCAGCAGCTTAGGCCTGAATGAGCAGTTCTTC.

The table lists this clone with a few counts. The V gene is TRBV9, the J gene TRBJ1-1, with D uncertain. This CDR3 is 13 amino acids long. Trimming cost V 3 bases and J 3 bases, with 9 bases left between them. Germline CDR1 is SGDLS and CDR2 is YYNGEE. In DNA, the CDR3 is TGTGCCAGCAGCGCCTACCAGCACACTGAAGCTTTCTTT. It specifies CASSAYQHTEAFF.

The chain's CDR3 is CASSLGQSFYGYTF. In DNA, the CDR3 is TGTGCCAGCAGTTTAGGACAGAGTTTCTATGGCTACACCTTC. V is TRBV28 and J is TRBJ1-2, with TRBD1 as a possible D gene (6 bases). The CDR3 runs 14 residues. The V and J ends lost 2 bases and 4 bases respectively, with 11 bases between them. CDR1 and CDR2 from the germline V gene are MDHEN and SYDVKM.

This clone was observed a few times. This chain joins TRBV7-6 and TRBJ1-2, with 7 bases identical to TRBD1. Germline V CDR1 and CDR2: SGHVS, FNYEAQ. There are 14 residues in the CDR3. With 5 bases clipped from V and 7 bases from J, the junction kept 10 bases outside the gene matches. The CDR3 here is CASSVGQALGGYTF. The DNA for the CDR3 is TGTGCCAGCAGCGTCGGACAGGCTCTCGGTGGCTACACCTTC.

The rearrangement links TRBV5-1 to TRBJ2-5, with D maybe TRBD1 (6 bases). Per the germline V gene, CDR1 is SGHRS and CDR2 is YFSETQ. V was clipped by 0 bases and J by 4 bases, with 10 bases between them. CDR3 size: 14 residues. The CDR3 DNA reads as TGCGCCAGCAGCTTGGTTACAGGGTCAGAGACCCAGTACTTC. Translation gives CASSLVTGSETQYF.

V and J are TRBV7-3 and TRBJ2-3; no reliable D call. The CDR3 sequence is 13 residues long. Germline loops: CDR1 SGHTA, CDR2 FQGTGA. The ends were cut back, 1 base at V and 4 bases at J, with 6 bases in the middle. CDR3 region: CASSLMQADTQYF. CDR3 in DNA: TGTGCCAGCAGCTTAATGCAGGCAGATACGCAGTATTTT.

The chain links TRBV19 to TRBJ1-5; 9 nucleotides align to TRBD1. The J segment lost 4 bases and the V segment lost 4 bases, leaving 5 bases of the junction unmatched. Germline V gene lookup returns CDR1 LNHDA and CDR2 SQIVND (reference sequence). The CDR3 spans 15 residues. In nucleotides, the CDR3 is TGTGCCAGTAGTAGAGGGACAGGGCCTAATCAGCCCCAGCATTTT. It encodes CASSRGTGPNQPQHF.

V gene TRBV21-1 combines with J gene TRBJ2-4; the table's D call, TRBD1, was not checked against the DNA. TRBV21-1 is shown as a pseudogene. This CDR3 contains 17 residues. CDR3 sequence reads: CASSTACKQGAKNIQYF. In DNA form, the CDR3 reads TGTGCCAGCAGCACCGCCTGTAAACAGGGAGCCAAAAACATTCAGTACTTC.

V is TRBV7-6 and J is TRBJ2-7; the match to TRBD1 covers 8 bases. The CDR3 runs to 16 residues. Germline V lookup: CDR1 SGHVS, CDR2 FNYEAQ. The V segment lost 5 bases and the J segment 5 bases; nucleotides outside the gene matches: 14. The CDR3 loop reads CASSTTVWTGMNEQYF. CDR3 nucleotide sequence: TGTGCCAGCAGCACCACCGTTTGGACAGGGATGAACGAGCAGTACTTC.

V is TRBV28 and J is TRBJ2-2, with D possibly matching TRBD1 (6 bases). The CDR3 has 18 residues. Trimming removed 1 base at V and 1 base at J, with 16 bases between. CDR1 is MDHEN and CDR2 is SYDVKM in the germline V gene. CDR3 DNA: TGTGCCAGCAGTTTATTCTGGGACAATGATTTGAACACCGGGGAGCTGTTTTTT. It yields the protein CASSLFWDNDLNTGELFF. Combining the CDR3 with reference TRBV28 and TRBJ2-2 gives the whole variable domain DVKVTQSSRYLVKRTGEKVFLECVQDMDHENMFWYRQDPGLGLRLIYFSYDVKMKEKGDIPEGYSVSREKKERFSLILESASTNQTSMYLCASSLFWDNDLNTGELFFGEGSRLTVL.

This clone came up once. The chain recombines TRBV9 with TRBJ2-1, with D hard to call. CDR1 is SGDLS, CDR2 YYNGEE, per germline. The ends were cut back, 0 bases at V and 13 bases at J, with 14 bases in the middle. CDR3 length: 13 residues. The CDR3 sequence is CASSVDRLGPQFF. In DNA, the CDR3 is TGTGCCAGCAGCGTAGATCGATTAGGGCCTCAGTTCTTC.

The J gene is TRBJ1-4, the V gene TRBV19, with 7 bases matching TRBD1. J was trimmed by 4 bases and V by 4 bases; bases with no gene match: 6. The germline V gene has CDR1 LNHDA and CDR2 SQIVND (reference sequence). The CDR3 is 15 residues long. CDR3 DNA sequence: TGTGCCAGTAGTAAACCGACAGGGAGTAATGAAAAACTGTTTTTT. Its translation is CASSKPTGSNEKLFF. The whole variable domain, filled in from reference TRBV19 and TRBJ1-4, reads DGGITQSPKYLFRKEGQNVTLSCEQNLNHDAMYWYRQDPGQGLRLIYYSQIVNDFQKGDIAEGYSVSREKKESFPLTVTSAQKNPTAFYLCASSKPTGSNEKLFFGSGTQLSVL.